The 17 T cell receptor beta chains below come from one sample, sequenced in a study of T-cell reconstitution after alpha-beta-depleted transplantation in children. Library preparation (for TCRbeta) was performed with unique molecular identifiers. Each CDR3 protein gets one entry after TCRdb re-called the PCR reads with MiXCR. In the table there are 250,000 to 300,000 distinct CDR3 sequences, 9.9% of which are singletons. Sequenced material: PBMCs from the stem cell graft donor, taken from the stem cell graft. These receptors were obtained from a human donor who donated a stem cell graft to a child with SCID.

Only a few counts were recorded for this clonotype. This rearrangement joins TRBV29-1 to TRBJ2-7; possibly TRBD1 for D (5 bases). The CDR3 loop spans 14 amino acids. CDR1 and CDR2 from the germline V gene are SQVTM and ANQGSEA. Trimming shortened V by 0 bases and J by 0 bases, and 9 bases separated the two germline ends. DNA for the CDR3: TGCAGCGTTGAAGATCTTACAGGCTCCTACGAGCAGTACTTC. It translates to CSVEDLTGSYEQYF.

This clonotype occurred a few times. The chain recombines TRBV18 with TRBJ2-2; possible D gene TRBD1, 5 bases. The CDR3 extends over 16 amino acids. V gave up 3 bases and J gave up 2 bases, with 13 bases separating them. CDR1 is KGHSH and CDR2 is LQKENI in the germline V gene. CDR3 sequence (DNA): TGTGCCAGCTCACCCCTAGGGGCAGGCAACACCGGGGAGCTGTTTTTT. Translated, it gives CASSPLGAGNTGELFF. The variable domain in full, with the rest retrieved from reference TRBV18 and TRBJ2-2, is NAGVMQNPRHLVRRRGQEARLRCSPMKGHSHVYWYRQLPEEGLKFMVYLQKENIIDESGMPKERFSAEFPKEGPSILRIQQVVRGDSAAYFCASSPLGAGNTGELFFGEGSRLTVL.

In its sample, this clonotype was seen a few times. The gene calls are TRBV12-3 or TRBV12-4 and TRBJ2-2, with a possible D match to TRBD2 (6 bases). The CDR3 has 15 residues. Between the trimmed V and J ends, which lost 5 bases and 6 bases, there was a span of 16 bases. CDR3 DNA sequence: TGTGCCAGCAGTGTGAGGGACTTCACCGCCGGGGAGCTGTTTTTT. Residues: CASSVRDFTAGELFF.

This clonotype has just a few counts. V and J are TRBV12-3 or TRBV12-4 and TRBJ2-1; D not resolved. The CDR3 has 13 amino acids. V dropped 6 bases and J dropped 4 bases, with 10 bases sitting between them. This chain's CDR3 is CASSRIGYNEQFF. In nucleotides, the CDR3 is TGTGCCAGCAGCCGGATCGGGTACAATGAGCAGTTCTTC.

This clonotype appeared a few times. The genes are TRBV27 and TRBJ1-1; the D gene is possibly TRBD1 (5 bases). Trimming stripped 6 bases from V and 3 bases from J, with 11 bases between. The CDR3 loop spans 13 amino acids. The germline gives CDR1 MNHEY, CDR2 SMNVEV (reference sequence). In nucleotides, the CDR3 is TGTGCCAGCAGGCTCATGGGGGACACTGAAGCTTTCTTT. Amino acid sequence: CASRLMGDTEAFF.

Ten or more counts support this clonotype. The V gene is TRBV18, the J gene TRBJ1-1; 12 bases fit TRBD1. Germline assignment: CDR1 KGHSH and CDR2 LQKENI. V lost 3 bases to trimming and J lost 5 bases; unmatched junction nucleotides: 4. The CDR3 length is 15 residues. DNA of the CDR3: TGTGCCAGCTCACCGGGACAGGGGGCGGGTACTGAAGCTTTCTTT. Protein: CASSPGQGAGTEAFF. Full variable domain (missing parts from reference TRBV18 and TRBJ1-1): NAGVMQNPRHLVRRRGQEARLRCSPMKGHSHVYWYRQLPEEGLKFMVYLQKENIIDESGMPKERFSAEFPKEGPSILRIQQVVRGDSAAYFCASSPGQGAGTEAFFGQGTRLTVV.

This clonotype showed up many times. The rearrangement joins TRBV29-1 to TRBJ2-7, with D possibly TRBD1 on 7 matching bases. The CDR3 has 14 amino acids. The ends were cut back, 3 bases at V and 0 bases at J, with 12 bases in the middle. The germline CDR1 and CDR2 sequences are SQVTM and ANQGSEA. CDR3 protein: CSVEEGAGSYEQYF. The CDR3 DNA is TGCAGCGTTGAGGAGGGGGCTGGCTCCTACGAGCAGTACTTC.

The J gene is TRBJ2-1, the V gene TRBV9, with 9 positions matching TRBD1. J gave up 10 bases and V 0 bases, and 2 bases lay outside the gene matches. CDR1 is SGDLS and CDR2 is YYNGEE in the germline V gene. The CDR3 sequence is 13 residues long. Here the CDR3 DNA reads TGTGCCAGCAGCGTAGGGACAGGGGAAGAGCAGTTCTTC. This codes for CASSVGTGEEQFF.

Only a few counts were recorded for this clonotype. The chain has TRBV6-1 and TRBJ2-1; a weak D match, TRBD2 (6 bases). Germline V gene lookup returns CDR1 MNHNS and CDR2 SASEGT. Trimming removed 7 bases from V and 10 bases from J, with 14 bases in between. The CDR3 sequence is 12 residues long. The CDR3 sequence: CASTWGAGEQFF. The CDR3 DNA sequence: TGTGCCAGCACTTGGGGTGCGGGAGAGCAGTTCTTC.

The chain combines TRBV7-9 with TRBJ2-4; tentative D call: TRBD1 (5 bases). The ends were cut back, 7 bases at V and 4 bases at J, with 23 bases in the middle. The germline gives CDR1 SEHNR, CDR2 FQNEAQ (reference sequence). The length of the CDR3 is 17 residues. The CDR3 region is CASTKGTLGQGKNIQYF. The CDR3 coding sequence is TGTGCCAGCACCAAAGGAACATTGGGGCAGGGAAAAAACATTCAGTACTTC.

This clonotype was counted at least ten times. This sequence joins TRBV20-1 and TRBJ2-3, with a possible D match to TRBD2 (6 bases). The CDR3 totals 15 residues. From germline, CDR1 is DFQATT and CDR2 SNEGSKA (reference sequence). V lost 1 base and J 0 bases, leaving 11 bases between the germline ends. The CDR3 loop is CSARGPSVSTDTQYF. The CDR3 DNA is TGCAGTGCTAGAGGCCCTAGCGTGAGCACAGATACGCAGTATTTT.

This clonotype showed up just a few times. This sequence joins TRBV29-1 and TRBJ2-7; D not certain. Trimming cost V 6 bases and J 4 bases, with 10 bases left between them. Germline-derived CDR1 and CDR2 are SQVTM and ANQGSEA. CDR3 length: 11 amino acids. CDR3 protein: CSVQQSYEQYF. CDR3 in DNA: TGCAGCGTCCAACAGAGTTACGAGCAGTACTTC.

This clonotype has just a few counts. This chain joins TRBV10-3 and TRBJ1-5, with D hard to call. The V end lost 3 bases, the J end lost 0 bases, and 6 bases lay between the germline ends. The germline CDR1 and CDR2 sequences are ENHRY and SYGVKD. CDR3 length: 14 residues. CDR3: CAISDWDSNQPQHF. CDR3 nucleotides: TGTGCCATCAGTGATTGGGATAGCAATCAGCCCCAGCATTTT.

This chain joins TRBV12-3 or TRBV12-4 and TRBJ2-1; 10 bases fit TRBD1. This CDR3 comprises 16 residues. Trimming took 6 bases from V and 2 from J; bases not matched to a gene: 7. Here the CDR3 DNA reads TGTGCCAGCAGCCCACGGGGGACAGGGGCCTACAATGAGCAGTTCTTC. Amino acids: CASSPRGTGAYNEQFF.

The chain joins TRBV12-3 or TRBV12-4 to TRBJ1-3; no clear D. Trimming cost V 9 bases and J 0 bases, with 15 bases left between them. The CDR3 spans 15 residues. The CDR3 loop is CASSPLQISGNTIYF. CDR3 in DNA: TGTGCCAGTAGCCCGCTACAAATCTCTGGAAACACCATATATTTT.

J is TRBJ2-5 and V is TRBV20-1; D is perhaps TRBD1 or TRBD2 (6 bases each). CDR1 and CDR2 (germline): DFQATT, SNEGSKA (reference sequence). CDR3 length: 13 amino acids. DNA for the CDR3: TGCGGGGTCGGGGGCGCGTACCAAGAGACCCAGTACTTC. Translation: CGVGGAYQETQYF.

This clonotype was recorded a few times. The V and J genes are TRBV19 and TRBJ2-3; tentatively, D is TRBD1 (5 bases). The CDR3 consists of 16 residues. The ends were cut back, 3 bases at V and 5 bases at J, with 18 bases in the middle. Germline V gene data show CDR1 as LNHDA and CDR2 as SQIVND (reference sequence). The DNA for the CDR3 is TGTGCCAGTAGTATCCAGGGCGCATCGACCCTAGATACGCAGTATTTT. This gives the protein CASSIQGASTLDTQYF. Complete variable domain (other parts from reference TRBV19 and TRBJ2-3): DGGITQSPKYLFRKEGQNVTLSCEQNLNHDAMYWYRQDPGQGLRLIYYSQIVNDFQKGDIAEGYSVSREKKESFPLTVTSAQKNPTAFYLCASSIQGASTLDTQYFGPGTRLTVL.